The next 7 T cell receptor beta chains were all read from a single sample in a study of shared clonotypes between healthy human individuals. Profiled with immunoSEQ multiplex PCR; TCRdb holds only in-frame clones, not every one. The repertoire holds 230,000 or so clones, just over 65% seen once, with around 10% in the top ten. Sequencing was carried out using memory CD4+ T cells sorted from blood. As for subset: CD45RA-negative fraction. The source is a man under 40 in good health.

J is TRBJ2-3 and V is TRBV28; D remains ambiguous. The CDR3 sequence is 16 residues long. Germline CDR1 and CDR2: MDHEN and SYDVKM. The germline V and J ends were trimmed by 2 bases and 0 bases, with 12 bases remaining between them. This CDR3 reads CASSLGSSPSTDTQYF. The CDR3 nucleotides are TGTGCCAGCAGTTTAGGTAGCTCGCCTAGCACAGATACGCAGTATTTT. Full variable domain (rest looked up from reference TRBV28 and TRBJ2-3): DVKVTQSSRYLVKRTGEKVFLECVQDMDHENMFWYRQDPGLGLRLIYFSYDVKMKEKGDIPEGYSVSREKKERFSLILESASTNQTSMYLCASSLGSSPSTDTQYFGPGTRLTVL.

The genes are TRBV5-1 and TRBJ1-1, with TRBD1 identical over 8 bases. Germline loops: CDR1 SGHRS, CDR2 YFSETQ. Unmatched junction bases numbered 8, after V lost 4 bases and J lost 6 bases. The CDR3 has 14 residues. Here the CDR3 reads CASSLTGGVPEAFF. The CDR3 bases are TGCGCCAGCAGCCTAACAGGGGGGGTCCCTGAAGCTTTCTTT. Looking up the rest from reference TRBV5-1 and TRBJ1-1 gives the full variable domain: KAGVTQTPRYLIKTRGQQVTLSCSPISGHRSVSWYQQTPGQGLQFLFEYFSETQRNKGNFPGRFSGRQFSNSRSEMNVSTLELGDSALYLCASSLTGGVPEAFFGQGTRLTVV.

The chain employs TRBV28 and TRBJ1-2; a possible D gene is TRBD1 (6 bases). Between the trimmed V and J ends, which lost 5 bases and 6 bases, there was a span of 16 bases. The CDR3 sequence is 14 residues long. CDR1 MDHEN and CDR2 SYDVKM come from the germline V gene. CDR3 amino acids: CASSTAGGAHGYTF. The CDR3 region has the DNA TGTGCCAGCAGTACTGCCGGGGGGGCGCATGGCTACACCTTC.

V and J are TRBV28 and TRBJ2-1; 12 bases are shared with TRBD2. Germline CDR1 is MDHEN and CDR2 is SYDVKM. The CDR3 covers 16 residues. Losses at the gene ends were 5 bases for V and 9 bases for J; bases not matched to a gene: 11. CDR3 sequence: CASSKPGLAGRTEQFF. For the CDR3, the DNA is TGTGCCAGCAGTAAACCAGGACTAGCGGGAAGGACTGAGCAGTTCTTC.

The chain employs TRBV5-3 and TRBJ1-5, with D tentatively TRBD1 (5 bases). TRBV5-3 has ORF status, its function being uncertain. Trimming took off 1 base at V and 0 bases at J, with 17 bases between the two ends. The CDR3 sequence is 18 residues long. The CDR3, as DNA: TGTGCCAGAAGCTTGAACCACGGGAGACAGTATAGCAATCAGCCCCAGCATTTT. Translating gives CARSLNHGRQYSNQPQHF.

The chain uses TRBV28 and TRBJ1-3; maybe TRBD1 (5 bases). The CDR3 is 18 amino acids. Trimming left V 5 bases short and J 5 bases short, with 25 bases between. Germline-derived CDR1 and CDR2 are MDHEN and SYDVKM. The CDR3 here is CASSNSPQTEKIRNTIYF. The CDR3 nucleotides read TGTGCCAGCAGTAACTCGCCTCAGACAGAGAAGATCAGAAACACCATATATTTT.

The chain joins TRBV7-9 to TRBJ1-2; D uncertain. Germline CDR1 is SEHNR and CDR2 is FQNEAQ (reference sequence). Trimming took 7 bases from V and 6 from J, leaving 15 bases between them. The CDR3 has 13 amino acids. Written as DNA, the CDR3 is TGTGCCAGCACTCCCCGACGGGTGAATGGCTACACCTTC. It translates to CASTPRRVNGYTF.